This TCR beta chain was found in a study of cytomegalovirus exposure and HLA in healthy donors. The study, taken as a whole, reports: The study designated 150 or so TCR beta chains cytomegalovirus-associated. HLA alleles showed associations with around 15,000 TCR beta sequences in a later analysis, at a 0.05 false discovery rate. Accurate predictions that matched the HLA-A and HLA-B alleles of most subjects were reportedly made from TCR beta sequences.

Of note for this clone: The antigen remains unidentified.

Germline CDR1 SNHLY, CDR2 FYNNEI. CDR3 length equals 16 residues. V was clipped by 6 bases and J by 2 bases, with 19 bases between them. Both 60 Vbeta primers and 13 Jbeta primers went into the PCR. In the study's own analysis: Later, 65 million to 90 million unique TCR beta chains were counted in an analysis, and some 9.9 million of them were shared. Clones were sequenced by immunoSEQ multiplex PCR, and TCRdb holds only the in-frame ones, with some missing. V and J calls and clone size come straight from that table; D and trimming were deduced from the DNA. Here the sample spans roughly 190,000 clones, around 85% being singletons.

This TCR derives from a man aged 45-60 years in good health and CMV-seronegative. The material sequenced was PBMCs. V usage is TRBV2 and J usage is TRBJ1-1; D is possibly TRBD1 (5 bases). The DNA of the CDR3 is TGTGCCAGCAGCCTTCCTCCTGACAGCTACAACACTGAAGCTTTCTTT. Translation: CASSLPPDSYNTEAFF.